This entry lists 27 T cell receptor beta chains sequenced from one sample in a study of T cells in Graves' hyperthyroidism and ophthalmopathy. RNA transcripts served as the template for amplifying TCR beta CDR3 regions. The HTBI primer set drove a first-round RT-PCR of the TCR CDR3. TCRdb independently ran MiXCR on the multiplex PCR reads; one entry per CDR3 protein. This sample yields 400,000 to 500,000 distinct CDR3 sequences, of which about 15% are seen a single time; about a sixth belongs to the top ten. The sequencing sample was made of blood. The receptors originated from a woman younger than 35 with Graves' hyperthyroidism.

This clonotype has ten or more counts. The chain joins TRBV28 to TRBJ2-7; the D call may be TRBD1 or TRBD2 (5 bases each). CDR3 length equals 17 residues. Germline CDR1 is MDHEN and CDR2 is SYDVKM. With 0 bases removed from V and 0 bases from J, the gap between germline ends came to 15 bases. CDR3 in amino acids: CASSLWSRDAASYEQYF. DNA for the CDR3: TGTGCCAGCAGTTTATGGTCCCGGGACGCCGCCTCCTACGAGCAGTACTTC.

This clonotype was detected only a few times. The genes are TRBV29-1 and TRBJ2-5; D is undetermined. This CDR3 is 11 amino acids long. Germline V gene lookup returns CDR1 SQVTM and CDR2 ANQGSEA. V shed 5 bases and J shed 2 bases, with 6 bases lying between them. The CDR3 region is CSVLYQETQYF. The CDR3 DNA reads TGCAGCGTTTTATATCAAGAGACCCAGTACTTC.

The chain combines TRBV28 with TRBJ2-4, with 11 bases aligning to TRBD1. Germline lookup yields CDR1 MDHEN and CDR2 SYDVKM. The J segment lost 6 bases and the V segment lost 8 bases, leaving 12 bases of the junction unmatched. The CDR3 totals 16 residues. CDR3 amino acids: CASVSLGGTGGNIQYF. In DNA form, the CDR3 reads TGTGCCAGCGTATCTCTGGGTGGGACAGGGGGAAACATTCAGTACTTC. The full variable domain, with the rest looked up from reference TRBV28 and TRBJ2-4, is DVKVTQSSRYLVKRTGEKVFLECVQDMDHENMFWYRQDPGLGLRLIYFSYDVKMKEKGDIPEGYSVSREKKERFSLILESASTNQTSMYLCASVSLGGTGGNIQYFGAGTRLSVL.

This clonotype has at least ten counts. This chain uses TRBV14 with TRBJ2-1; D not certain. The germline CDR1 and CDR2 sequences are SGHDN and FVKESK. The CDR3 runs to 18 residues. Trimming left V 1 base short and J 4 bases short, with 20 bases between. The CDR3 loop reads CASSQALGSLFTYNEQFF. CDR3 DNA sequence: TGTGCCAGCAGCCAAGCCCTAGGCTCCTTATTCACTTACAATGAGCAGTTCTTC.

This clonotype showed up many times. The V call is TRBV19, the J call TRBJ2-7; D is unresolved. The CDR3 loop spans 15 amino acids. V lost 5 bases, J lost 2 bases, and 16 bases lay in between. Looked up from germline, CDR1 is LNHDA and CDR2 is SQIVND (reference sequence). In DNA, the CDR3 is TGTGCCAGTAGTCCCACTACGAGCAGTACCTACGAGCAGTACTTC. Protein: CASSPTTSSTYEQYF.

This sequence joins TRBV20-1 and TRBJ2-3; the D is unclear. Trimming took 1 base from V and 6 from J, leaving 5 bases between them. The CDR3 loop spans 11 amino acids. Germline CDR1 DFQATT, CDR2 SNEGSKA (reference sequence). CDR3 sequence: CSARVWDTQYF. DNA of the CDR3: TGCAGTGCTAGAGTCTGGGATACGCAGTATTTT.

This clonotype was counted many times. This chain connects TRBV12-3 or TRBV12-4 to TRBJ2-7, with D perhaps matching TRBD2 (6 bases). V was clipped by 8 bases and J by 3 bases, with 11 bases between them. CDR3 length: 12 residues. In nucleotides, the CDR3 is TGTGCCAGCGGGCTCGGGAGCTACGAGCAGTACGTC. Its translation is CASGLGSYEQYV.

Ten or more counts support this clonotype. This chain connects TRBV24-1 to TRBJ1-2, with TRBD1 as a possible D gene (5 bases). Trimming shortened V by 7 bases and J by 6 bases, and 11 bases separated the two germline ends. The CDR3 sequence is 12 residues long. Germline CDR1 reads KGHDR; CDR2 reads SFDVKD. The CDR3 protein is CATRSTGDGYTF. The CDR3 DNA reads as TGTGCCACCAGGTCCACGGGGGATGGCTACACCTTC.

The chain uses TRBV10-3 and TRBJ2-7; tentative D call: TRBD1 (5 bases). The CDR3 runs 14 residues. Trimming took off 10 bases at V and 6 bases at J, with 22 bases between the two ends. CDR1 ENHRY and CDR2 SYGVKD come from the germline V gene. Here the CDR3 reads CATRHPGIGGEQYV. The CDR3 bases are TGTGCCACGCGCCACCCAGGGATAGGTGGCGAGCAGTACGTC.

The V call is TRBV19, the J call TRBJ1-2; 7 bases fit TRBD1. V gave up 5 bases and J gave up 6 bases; unmatched junction bases: 3. Per the germline V gene, CDR1 is LNHDA and CDR2 is SQIVND (reference sequence). CDR3 size: 12 residues. The CDR3 nucleotides are TGTGCCAGTAGTGCAGGGGGGAATGGCTACACCTTC. Translated, it gives CASSAGGNGYTF.

V usage is TRBV20-1 and J usage is TRBJ1-4, with D unclear. Between the trimmed V and J ends, which lost 0 bases and 8 bases, there was a span of 13 bases. This CDR3 region has 14 residues. Germline V gene lookup returns CDR1 DFQATT and CDR2 SNEGSKA (reference sequence). The CDR3 loop is CSAREPGMGEKLFF. The DNA for the CDR3 is TGCAGTGCTAGAGAGCCCGGAATGGGCGAAAAACTGTTTTTT.

This clonotype was seen at least ten times. The chain links TRBV3-1 to TRBJ2-5, with 7 bases aligning to TRBD2. The CDR3 has 15 amino acids. Germline lookup yields CDR1 LGHDT and CDR2 YNNKEL (reference sequence). V was pared by 4 bases and J by 5 bases, with 10 bases of the junction left unmatched. The CDR3 coding sequence is TGTGCCAGCAGCCTCTCGGCGGGAGTGGGGGAGACCCAGTACTTC. Its protein is CASSLSAGVGETQYF.

In regard to this clonotype: An end of the junction differs from the germline gene, which may be a read error. The chain couples TRBV12-3 or TRBV12-4 to TRBJ1-2, with D possibly being TRBD1 (6 bases). The CDR3 is made up of 15 amino acids. CDR3: CASSPTTGPRSGYTF. The CDR3 DNA sequence: TGTGCAAGCAGCCCCACTACAGGGCCGAGGAGTGGCTACACCTTC.

This clonotype was counted at least ten times. This CDR3 reads CASRWVSAGGSYEQYF. CDR3 in DNA: TGTGCCAGCAGATGGGTTTCGGCAGGGGGCTCCTACGAGCAGTACTTC. The rearrangement uses TRBV27 and TRBJ2-7; TRBD1 matches at 7 bases. Trimming cost V 6 bases and J 0 bases; bases outside gene matches: 11. This CDR3 contains 16 residues. Per germline, CDR1 MNHEY and CDR2 SMNVEV (reference sequence).

This clonotype was seen a few times. This chain uses TRBV5-1 with TRBJ2-5; 7 bases are a match to TRBD1. The CDR3 totals 14 residues. Germline lookup yields CDR1 SGHRS and CDR2 YFSETQ. Trimming cost V 5 bases and J 2 bases; bases outside gene matches: 6. The CDR3 is CASRGQSGQETQYF. The CDR3 coding sequence is TGCGCCAGCAGGGGACAGTCGGGACAAGAGACCCAGTACTTC.

In the case of this clonotype: One base away lies a much larger clone, so this may be a sequencing read error. This chain connects TRBV12-3 or TRBV12-4 to TRBJ2-1, with 7 bases identical to TRBD2. The CDR3 spans 11 residues. J was trimmed by 12 bases and V by 5 bases; bases with no gene match: 4. CDR3 coding DNA: TGTGCCAGCAGTAGCGGGGCCCGGCAGTTCTTC. This gives the protein CASSSGARQFF.

This clonotype turned up a few times. The chain combines TRBV9 with TRBJ2-1, with D possibly matching TRBD2 (6 bases). The germline V gene has CDR1 SGDLS and CDR2 YYNGEE. The CDR3 consists of 15 residues. Trimming shortened V by 3 bases and J by 2 bases, and 12 bases separated the two germline ends. The DNA of the CDR3 is TGTGCCAGCAGCGCACAAGCGGGTACCTACAATGAGCAGTTCTTC. It translates to CASSAQAGTYNEQFF.

This rearrangement joins TRBV7-6 to TRBJ1-4, with 9 positions matching TRBD1. The CDR3 is 18 residues long. Losses at the gene ends were 0 bases for V and 0 bases for J; bases not matched to a gene: 5. Looked up from germline, CDR1 is SGHVS and CDR2 is FNYEAQ. The CDR3 spells CASSLAPYRGPTNEKLFF. As DNA, the CDR3 is TGTGCCAGCAGCTTAGCCCCCTACAGGGGGCCAACTAATGAAAAACTGTTTTTT.

This chain connects TRBV29-1 to TRBJ2-3, with D tentatively TRBD2 (6 bases). Trimming took 0 bases from V and 2 from J, leaving 18 bases between them. Per the germline V gene, CDR1 is SQVTM and CDR2 is ANQGSEA. The CDR3 loop spans 17 amino acids. The DNA of the CDR3 is TGCAGCGTTGAAGATCCGGGGGAGCGGGCGATCACAGATACGCAGTATTTT. The encoded protein is CSVEDPGERAITDTQYF.

This clonotype was seen repeatedly, ten times or more. The chain uses TRBV10-3 and TRBJ2-5; maybe TRBD2 (5 bases). V lost 0 bases to trimming and J lost 7 bases, with 12 bases between them. The length of the CDR3 is 14 residues. Germline CDR1 and CDR2: ENHRY and SYGVKD. The CDR3 is CAISESTKGATQYF. The CDR3 nucleotides are TGTGCCATCAGTGAGTCGACTAAAGGAGCGACCCAGTACTTC.

The chain couples TRBV10-3 to TRBJ1-5, with D possibly being TRBD1 (6 bases). V shed 9 bases and J shed 1 base, with 16 bases lying between them. The CDR3 has 15 residues. Germline CDR1 ENHRY, CDR2 SYGVKD. CDR3 nucleotide sequence: TGTGCCATTTCCGGAGGGGGGGAAAGCAATCAGCCCCAGCATTTT. Translation: CAISGGGESNQPQHF.

This clonotype was seen repeatedly, ten times or more. The V gene is TRBV5-1, the J gene TRBJ1-6; possible D gene TRBD1, 5 bases. The V gene's germline CDR1 is SGHRS and CDR2 YFSETQ. The CDR3 contains 14 residues. The ends were cut back, 0 bases at V and 11 bases at J, with 12 bases in the middle. The CDR3 nucleotides are TGCGCCAGCAGCTTGGATGGAGGGGTACCACCCCTCCACTTT. Its protein is CASSLDGGVPPLHF. Drawing the rest from reference TRBV5-1 and TRBJ1-6, the complete variable domain is KAGVTQTPRYLIKTRGQQVTLSCSPISGHRSVSWYQQTPGQGLQFLFEYFSETQRNKGNFPGRFSGRQFSNSRSEMNVSTLELGDSALYLCASSLDGGVPPLHFGNGTRLTVT.

This clonotype was found a few times. V is TRBV12-5 and J is TRBJ2-7; D is unclear. The CDR3 contains 15 residues. Deletions cut 1 base from V and 2 bases from J, with 12 bases between. Germline lookup yields CDR1 LGHNT and CDR2 FRNRAP. The CDR3 spells CASGLEAHPTYEQYV. The CDR3 DNA reads as TGTGCTAGTGGTTTGGAGGCACACCCCACCTACGAGCAGTACGTC.

This clonotype was observed at least ten times. The chain employs TRBV5-1 and TRBJ2-3; D remains ambiguous. CDR3 length equals 13 residues. The V gene lost 1 base and the J gene lost 5 bases, with 8 bases spanning the gap. Looked up from germline, CDR1 is SGHRS and CDR2 is YFSETQ. CDR3 protein: CASSLPELDTQYF. The CDR3 region has the DNA TGCGCCAGCAGCTTGCCAGAATTAGATACGCAGTATTTT.

There are a few counts of this clonotype. The rearrangement uses TRBV7-9 and TRBJ1-2; D uncertain. The CDR3 is made up of 14 amino acids. Trimming took 5 bases from V and 6 from J, leaving 16 bases between them. Germline loops: CDR1 SEHNR, CDR2 FQNEAQ (reference sequence). The CDR3 nucleotides are TGTGCCAGCAGCCCGACACTCCAACCTCATGGCTACACCTTC. Translating gives CASSPTLQPHGYTF.

This clonotype was picked up many times. The chain carries TRBV18 and TRBJ1-1; TRBD1 is a possible D gene (5 bases). Germline V gene data show CDR1 as KGHSH and CDR2 as LQKENI. The CDR3 runs 12 residues. The V and J ends lost 5 bases and 8 bases respectively, with 12 bases between them. CDR3 DNA: TGTGCCAGCTCAAAGGACATCTTGGAAGCTTTCTTT. Its translation is CASSKDILEAFF.

Many counts were recorded for this clonotype. The rearrangement joins TRBV6-1 to TRBJ1-3, with D possibly matching TRBD1 (5 bases). Germline CDR1 MNHNS, CDR2 SASEGT. CDR3 length: 14 residues. V lost 6 bases to trimming and J lost 0 bases, with 9 bases between them. CDR3 protein: CASRDINSGNTIYF. The CDR3 coding sequence is TGTGCCAGCAGGGACATTAACTCTGGAAACACCATATATTTT.